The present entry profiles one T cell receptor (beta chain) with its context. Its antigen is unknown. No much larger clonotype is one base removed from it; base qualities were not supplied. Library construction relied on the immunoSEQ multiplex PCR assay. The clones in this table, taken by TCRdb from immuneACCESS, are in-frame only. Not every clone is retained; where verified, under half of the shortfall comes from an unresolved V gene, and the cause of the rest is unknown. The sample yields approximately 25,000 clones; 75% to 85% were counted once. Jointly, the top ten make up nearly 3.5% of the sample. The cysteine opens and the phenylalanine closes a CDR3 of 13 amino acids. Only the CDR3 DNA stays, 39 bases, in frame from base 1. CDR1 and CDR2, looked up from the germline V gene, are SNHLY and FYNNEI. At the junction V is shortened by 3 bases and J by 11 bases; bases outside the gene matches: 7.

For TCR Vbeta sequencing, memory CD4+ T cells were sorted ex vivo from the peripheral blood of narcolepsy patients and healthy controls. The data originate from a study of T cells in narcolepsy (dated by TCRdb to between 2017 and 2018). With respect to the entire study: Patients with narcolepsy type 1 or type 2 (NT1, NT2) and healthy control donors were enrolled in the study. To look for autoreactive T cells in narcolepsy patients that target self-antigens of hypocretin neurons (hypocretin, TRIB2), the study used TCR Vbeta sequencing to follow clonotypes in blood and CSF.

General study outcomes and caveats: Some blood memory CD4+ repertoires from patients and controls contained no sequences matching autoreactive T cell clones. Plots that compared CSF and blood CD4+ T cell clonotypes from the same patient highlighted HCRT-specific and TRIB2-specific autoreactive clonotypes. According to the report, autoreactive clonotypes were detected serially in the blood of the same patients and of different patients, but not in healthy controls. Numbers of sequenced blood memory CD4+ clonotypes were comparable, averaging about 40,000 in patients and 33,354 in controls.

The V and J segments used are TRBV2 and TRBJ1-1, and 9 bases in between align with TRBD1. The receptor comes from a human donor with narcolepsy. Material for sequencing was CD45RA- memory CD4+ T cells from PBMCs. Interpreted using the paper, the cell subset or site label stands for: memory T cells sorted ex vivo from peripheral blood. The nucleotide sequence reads TGTGCCAGCAGTGAGGATTGGACAGGGGTGGCTTTCTTT. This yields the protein CASSEDWTGVAFF.